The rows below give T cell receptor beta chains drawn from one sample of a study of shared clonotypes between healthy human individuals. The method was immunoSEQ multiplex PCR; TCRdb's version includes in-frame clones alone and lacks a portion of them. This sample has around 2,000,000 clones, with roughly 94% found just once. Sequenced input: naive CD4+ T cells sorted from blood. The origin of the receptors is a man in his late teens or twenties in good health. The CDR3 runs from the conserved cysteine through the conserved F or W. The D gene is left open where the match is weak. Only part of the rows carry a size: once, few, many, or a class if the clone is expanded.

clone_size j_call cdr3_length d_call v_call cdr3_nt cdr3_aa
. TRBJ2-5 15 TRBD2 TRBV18 TGTGCCAGCTCACGGGCTAGCGGGAGCCAAGAGACCCAGTACTTC CASSRASGSQETQYF
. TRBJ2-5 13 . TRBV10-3 TGTGCCATCAGTGGAGGGGCCGAGGGGACCCAGTACTTC CAISGGAEGTQYF
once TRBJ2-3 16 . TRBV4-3 TGCGCCAGCAGCCAAGATACCGCGGCAAGCACAGATACGCAGTATTTT CASSQDTAASTDTQYF
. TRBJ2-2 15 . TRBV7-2 TGTGCCAGCAGCTTAGGCCCCGGGACTGGCGGGGAGCTGTTTTTT CASSLGPGTGGELFF
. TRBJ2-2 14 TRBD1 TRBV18 TGTGCCAGCTCACCAGGGACAGAAGCCGGGGAGCTGTTTTTT CASSPGTEAGELFF
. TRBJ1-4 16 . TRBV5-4 TGTGCCAGCAGCTTGGGGACGGTTGCAACTAATGAAAAACTGTTTTTT CASSLGTVATNEKLFF
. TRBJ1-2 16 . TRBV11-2 TGTGCCAGCAGCTTAGATCCGTGGGGTGGGAGCTATGGCTACACCTTC CASSLDPWGGSYGYTF
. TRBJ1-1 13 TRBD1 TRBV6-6 TGTGCCAGCAGGGTAGCAGACAGGGGGCGAGCTTTCTTT CASRVADRGRAFF
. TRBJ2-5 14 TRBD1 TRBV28 TGTGCCAGCAGTTTAACAGGGGCCCAAGAGACCCAGTACTTC CASSLTGAQETQYF
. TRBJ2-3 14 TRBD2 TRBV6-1 TGTGCCAGCAGCGAGCGGGGGGGAACCGATACGCAGTATTTT CASSERGGTDTQYF
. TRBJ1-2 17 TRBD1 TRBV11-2 TGTGCCAGCAGCTTAGCCCTGGGACAGGGGGCCCACTATGGCTACACCTTC CASSLALGQGAHYGYTF
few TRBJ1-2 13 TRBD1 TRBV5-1 TGCGCCAGCAGCTCCGGACAGGCCTGGGGCTACACCTTC CASSSGQAWGYTF
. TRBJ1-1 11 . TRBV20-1 TGCAGTGCTAGCGGGAACACTGAAGCTTTCTTT CSASGNTEAFF
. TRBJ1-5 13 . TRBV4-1 TGCGCCAGCAGCCAAGACGCTGTGCAGCCCCAGCATTTT CASSQDAVQPQHF
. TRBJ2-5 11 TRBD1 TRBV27 TGTGCCAGCAGGCTCCGGGACAGGTGGCACTTC CASRLRDRWHF
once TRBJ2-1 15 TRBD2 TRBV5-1 TGCGCCAGCAGCACCTCTGGCGGGGGGGCCTATGAGCAGTTCTTC CASSTSGGGAYEQFF
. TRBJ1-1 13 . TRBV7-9 TGTGCCAGCAGCGAAGAGACGGGCACTGAAGCTTTCTTT CASSEETGTEAFF
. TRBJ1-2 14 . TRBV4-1 TGCGCCAGCAGCTCCCGTCGCGGGGGCGAGGGCTACACCTTC CASSSRRGGEGYTF
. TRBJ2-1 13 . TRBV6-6 TGTGCCAGCAGTTACTCTGGTGGGTATGAGCAGTTCTTC CASSYSGGYEQFF
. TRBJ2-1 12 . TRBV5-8 TGTGCCAGCAGCTTACTAGGGGGTGAGCAGTTCTTC CASSLLGGEQFF
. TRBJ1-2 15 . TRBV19 TGTGCCAGTAGTATTTCCTTCAGGGAAGGCTATGGCTACACCTTC CASSISFREGYGYTF
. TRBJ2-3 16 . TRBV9 TGTGCCAGCAGCGCTTTTGAGGGGACTAGCACAGATACGCAGTATTTT CASSAFEGTSTDTQYF
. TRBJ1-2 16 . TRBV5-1 TGCGCCAGCAGCTTGGATGGCAGGACGTATGGCTCTGGCTACACCTTC CASSLDGRTYGSGYTF
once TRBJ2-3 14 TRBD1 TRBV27 TGTGCCAGCAGTACGCGGACAGGGGGGGATACGCAGTATTTT CASSTRTGGDTQYF
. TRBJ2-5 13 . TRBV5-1 TGCGCCAGCAGCTTGATCTTAAAAGAGACCCAGTACTTC CASSLILKETQYF
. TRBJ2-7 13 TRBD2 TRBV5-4 TGTGCCAGCAGCCAGGGACTAGCGCCCGAGCAGTACTTC CASSQGLAPEQYF
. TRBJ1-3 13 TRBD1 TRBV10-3 TGTGCCATCAGTGAGTCGCTGTTGGGACAGGTGGATTTT CAISESLLGQVDF
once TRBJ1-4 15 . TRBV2 TGTGCCAGCACTGGGACACCAGCGCTTAATGAAAAACTGTTTTTT CASTGTPALNEKLFF
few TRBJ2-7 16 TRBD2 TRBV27 TGTGCCAGCAGTACACAATCTAGCGGGAGAGCCTACGAGCAGTACTTC CASSTQSSGRAYEQYF
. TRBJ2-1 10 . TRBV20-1 TGCAGTGCTGGCAACATCCGGCAGTTCTTC CSAGNIRQFF
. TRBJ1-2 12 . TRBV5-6 TGTGCCAGCAGTTTTGACTCCTATGGCTACACCTTC CASSFDSYGYTF
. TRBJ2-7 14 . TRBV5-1 TGCGCCAGCAGCTTGGGACAGCTCTCCTACGAGCAGTACTTC CASSLGQLSYEQYF
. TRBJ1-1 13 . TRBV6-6 TGTGCCAGCAGTTACGAGGGGACATATGAAGCTTTCTTT CASSYEGTYEAFF
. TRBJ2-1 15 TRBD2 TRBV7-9 TGTGCCAGCAGCGTCGGGGGGTCCCACTACAATGAGCAGTTCTTC CASSVGGSHYNEQFF
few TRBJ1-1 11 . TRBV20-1 TGCAGTGCTTATCGCGGCACTGAAGCTTTCTTT CSAYRGTEAFF
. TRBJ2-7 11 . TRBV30 TGTGCCTGGAGTGGAACCTACGAGCAGTACTTC CAWSGTYEQYF
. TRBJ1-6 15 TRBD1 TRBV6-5 TGTGCCAGCAGTCGGGACAGGGGGCCGAATTCACCCCTCCACTTT CASSRDRGPNSPLHF
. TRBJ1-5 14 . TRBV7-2 TGTGCCAGCAGCTTAGGATGGGACAATCAGCCCCAGCATTTT CASSLGWDNQPQHF
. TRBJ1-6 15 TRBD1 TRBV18 TGTGCCAGCTCACCGGGACAGGGGTATTGGTCACCCCTCCACTTT CASSPGQGYWSPLHF
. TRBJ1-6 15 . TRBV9 TGTGCCAGCAGCGTAGCTACGGATTTAAATTCACCCCTCCACTTT CASSVATDLNSPLHF
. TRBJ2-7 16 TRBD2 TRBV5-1 TGCGCCAGCAGCAGGGTAGGGACTAGCGGGAGCCACGAGCAGTACTTC CASSRVGTSGSHEQYF
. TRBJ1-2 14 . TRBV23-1 TGCGCCAGCAGTAAAATCGCCTGTTTCTATGGCTACACCTTC CASSKIACFYGYTF
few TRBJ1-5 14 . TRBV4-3 TGCGCCAGCAGCCAAGATGTAAGCAATCAGCCCCAGCATTTT CASSQDVSNQPQHF
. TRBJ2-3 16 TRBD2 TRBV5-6 TGTGCCAGCAGCTTGGAGACTAGCGTTTTCACAGATACGCAGTATTTT CASSLETSVFTDTQYF
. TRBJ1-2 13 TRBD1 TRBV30 TGTGCCTGGAGTAGGGGGCAAAACTATGGCTACACCTTC CAWSRGQNYGYTF
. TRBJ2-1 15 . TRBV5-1 TGCGCCAGCAGCCCCCGCACCGACGGGGGCGGTGAGCAGTTCTTC CASSPRTDGGGEQFF
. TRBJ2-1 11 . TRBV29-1 TGCAGCGTTGTATGGTACAATGAGCAGTTCTTC CSVVWYNEQFF
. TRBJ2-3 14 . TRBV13 TGTGCCAGCAGCTTAGCAGGGGGGACAGATACGCAGTATTTT CASSLAGGTDTQYF
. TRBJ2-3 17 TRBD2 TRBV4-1 TGCGCCAGCAGCCCCGAGGTCTGGCTAGCGGGAGCAGATACGCAGTATTTT CASSPEVWLAGADTQYF
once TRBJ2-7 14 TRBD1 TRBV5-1 TGCGCCAGCAGCGGGGACAGTGGGACCTACGAGCAGTACTTC CASSGDSGTYEQYF
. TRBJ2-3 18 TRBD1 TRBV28 TGTGCCAGCAGGTCCGGGACAGGGATCCCACCCCCCACAGATACGCAGTATTTT CASRSGTGIPPPTDTQYF
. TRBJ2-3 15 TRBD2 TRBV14 TGTGCCAGCAGACGGACTAGCGGGATCACAGATACGCAGTATTTT CASRRTSGITDTQYF